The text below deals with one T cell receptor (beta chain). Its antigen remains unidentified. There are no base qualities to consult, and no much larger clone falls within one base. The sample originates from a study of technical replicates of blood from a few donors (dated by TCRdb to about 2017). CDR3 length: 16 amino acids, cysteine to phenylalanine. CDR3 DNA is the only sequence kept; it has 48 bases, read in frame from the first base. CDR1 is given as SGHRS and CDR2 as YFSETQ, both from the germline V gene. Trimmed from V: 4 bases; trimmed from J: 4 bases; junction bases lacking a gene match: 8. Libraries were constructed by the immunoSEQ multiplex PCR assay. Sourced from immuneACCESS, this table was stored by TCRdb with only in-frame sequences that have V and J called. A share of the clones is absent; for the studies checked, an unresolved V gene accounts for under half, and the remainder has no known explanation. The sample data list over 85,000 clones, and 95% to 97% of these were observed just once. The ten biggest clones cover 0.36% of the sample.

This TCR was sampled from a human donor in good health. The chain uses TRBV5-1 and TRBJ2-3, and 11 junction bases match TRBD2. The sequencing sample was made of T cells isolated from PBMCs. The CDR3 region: CASSPLLAGVADTQYF. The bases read TGCGCCAGCAGCCCCCTACTAGCGGGAGTAGCAGATACGCAGTATTTT.